The 13 T cell receptor beta chains below come from one sample, sequenced in a study of blood T cell repertoires in COVID-19. Only in-frame clones appear in the TCRdb table, and some are missing; sequencing was by immunoSEQ multiplex PCR. Of around 180,000 clones listed, 70% to 90% are singletons. Sequences were obtained from peripheral blood. Receptor source: a woman aged 30 to 39 with acute or convalescent COVID-19.

The V and J genes are TRBV11-3 and TRBJ2-5; no definite D call. V was trimmed by 1 base and J by 2 bases, leaving 5 bases between them. From germline, CDR1 is SGHNT and CDR2 YENEEA. The CDR3 has 13 residues. The CDR3 nucleotides read TGTGCCAGCAGCTTAGTAGTACAAGAGACCCAGTACTTC. Translated: CASSLVVQETQYF.

The rearrangement uses TRBV18 and TRBJ1-1; no firm D call. V lost 1 base and J lost 0, with 9 bases in between. This CDR3 contains 15 residues. Germline V lookup: CDR1 KGHSH, CDR2 LQKENI. The CDR3 region has the DNA TGTGCCAGCTCACCACTAGCCCGAATGAACACTGAAGCTTTCTTT. The encoded protein is CASSPLARMNTEAFF.

The V and J genes are TRBV5-1 and TRBJ2-7; 12 bases align to TRBD2. V lost 4 bases to trimming and J lost 0 bases; unmatched junction nucleotides: 5. Germline values: CDR1 SGHRS, CDR2 YFSETQ. The CDR3 is 16 residues long. CDR3 bases: TGCGCCAGCAGCGTCGGGACTAGCGGGCCCTCCTACGAGCAGTACTTC. This translates into CASSVGTSGPSYEQYF.

The CDR3 spells CASRDSGNSPLHF. The CDR3, as DNA: TGTGCCAGCAGGGACTCGGGGAATTCACCCCTCCACTTT. The J gene is TRBJ1-6, the V gene TRBV11-3; D gene unclear. The germline CDR1 and CDR2 sequences are SGHNT and YENEEA. The V and J ends lost 6 bases and 7 bases respectively, with 10 bases between them. This CDR3 region has 13 residues. Filled out from reference TRBV11-3 and TRBJ1-6, the complete variable domain reads EAGVVQSPRYKIIEKKQPVAFWCNPISGHNTLYWYLQNLGQGPELLIRYENEEAVDDSQLPKDRFSAERLKGVDSTLKIQPAELGDSAVYLCASRDSGNSPLHFGNGTRLTVT.

This chain joins TRBV5-1 and TRBJ1-2; the match to TRBD1 covers 7 bases. The CDR3 is made up of 14 amino acids. CDR1 is SGHRS and CDR2 is YFSETQ in the germline V gene. The ends lost 3 bases at V and 4 bases at J; junction bases unmatched: 6. CDR3 sequence (DNA): TGCGCCAGCAGCTCGGGAACAGGGGCCTATGGCTACACCTTC. This encodes CASSSGTGAYGYTF.

This chain connects TRBV7-9 to TRBJ2-1; D is possibly TRBD1 (5 bases). Germline CDR1 and CDR2: SEHNR and FQNEAQ (reference sequence). V was clipped by 4 bases and J by 5 bases, with 15 bases between them. This CDR3 is 15 amino acids long. The CDR3 DNA reads TGTGCCAGCAGCTCAATCAGGGAACGGGACAATGAGCAGTTCTTC. Its protein is CASSSIRERDNEQFF. Full variable domain (missing parts from reference TRBV7-9 and TRBJ2-1): DTGVSQNPRHKITKRGQNVTFRCDPISEHNRLYWYRQTLGQGPEFLTYFQNEAQLEKSRLLSDRFSAERPKGSFSTLEIQRTEQGDSAMYLCASSSIRERDNEQFFGPGTRLTVL.

The chain recombines TRBV28 with TRBJ1-1; no firm D call. The CDR3 is made up of 14 amino acids. With 4 bases removed from V and 5 bases from J, the gap between germline ends came to 14 bases. Germline-derived CDR1 and CDR2 are MDHEN and SYDVKM. The CDR3 bases are TGTGCCAGCAGTTCCCCGATAGGGAGAACTGAAGCTTTCTTT. This codes for CASSSPIGRTEAFF.

This sequence joins TRBV7-9 and TRBJ1-1, with TRBD1 as a possible D gene (6 bases). The CDR3 covers 14 residues. The V end lost 6 bases, the J end lost 4 bases, and 15 bases lay between the germline ends. The germline CDR1 and CDR2 sequences are SEHNR and FQNEAQ (reference sequence). The CDR3: CASSRLQGSTEAFF. The CDR3 bases are TGTGCCAGCAGTCGCCTACAGGGATCCACTGAAGCTTTCTTT.

Note on this clone: This specimen includes other DNA sequences encoding the same CDR3. The V call is TRBV7-9, the J call TRBJ1-2; D remains ambiguous. V was pared by 3 bases and J by 5 bases, with 7 bases between. The CDR3 length is 12 residues. Per germline, CDR1 SEHNR and CDR2 FQNEAQ (reference sequence). The CDR3 DNA is TGTGCCAGCAGCTTGGGAGGTTATGGCTACACCTTC. Protein: CASSLGGYGYTF.

This sequence joins TRBV19 and TRBJ2-1; TRBD1 matches 7 bases. This CDR3 is 14 amino acids long. With V trimmed by 10 bases and J by 2 bases, 8 bases remained unmatched. Germline lookup yields CDR1 LNHDA and CDR2 SQIVND (reference sequence). The CDR3 region is CATRQGTPYNEQFF. CDR3 bases: TGTGCCACCCGACAGGGTACACCCTACAATGAGCAGTTCTTC.

This chain connects TRBV7-9 to TRBJ2-1, with D tentatively TRBD1 (5 bases). The CDR3 is 16 amino acids. Per germline, CDR1 SEHNR and CDR2 FQNEAQ (reference sequence). V lost 4 bases and J lost 2, with 15 bases in between. This chain's CDR3 is CASSYQTGTPYNEQFF. The CDR3 nucleotides are TGTGCCAGCAGCTACCAAACAGGTACCCCCTACAATGAGCAGTTCTTC.

This rearrangement joins TRBV24-1 to TRBJ2-2, with D perhaps TRBD1 (6 bases). The V end was cut by 3 bases, the J end by 10 bases, with 20 bases between. The CDR3 is 16 residues long. CDR1 and CDR2 from the germline V gene are KGHDR and SFDVKD. Written as DNA, the CDR3 is TGTGCCACCAGTGATACAAGCGCGCAGGGGTTCGCGGAGCTGTTTTTT. Amino acid sequence: CATSDTSAQGFAELFF.

The chain employs TRBV5-1 and TRBJ1-2, with D possibly being TRBD1 (5 bases). This CDR3 region has 16 residues. From germline, CDR1 is SGHRS and CDR2 YFSETQ. Trimming took 0 bases from V and 4 from J, leaving 16 bases between them. As DNA, the CDR3 is TGCGCCAGCAGCTTGGCCAACCAGGGTGGTGTCTATGGCTACACCTTC. Its protein product is CASSLANQGGVYGYTF.